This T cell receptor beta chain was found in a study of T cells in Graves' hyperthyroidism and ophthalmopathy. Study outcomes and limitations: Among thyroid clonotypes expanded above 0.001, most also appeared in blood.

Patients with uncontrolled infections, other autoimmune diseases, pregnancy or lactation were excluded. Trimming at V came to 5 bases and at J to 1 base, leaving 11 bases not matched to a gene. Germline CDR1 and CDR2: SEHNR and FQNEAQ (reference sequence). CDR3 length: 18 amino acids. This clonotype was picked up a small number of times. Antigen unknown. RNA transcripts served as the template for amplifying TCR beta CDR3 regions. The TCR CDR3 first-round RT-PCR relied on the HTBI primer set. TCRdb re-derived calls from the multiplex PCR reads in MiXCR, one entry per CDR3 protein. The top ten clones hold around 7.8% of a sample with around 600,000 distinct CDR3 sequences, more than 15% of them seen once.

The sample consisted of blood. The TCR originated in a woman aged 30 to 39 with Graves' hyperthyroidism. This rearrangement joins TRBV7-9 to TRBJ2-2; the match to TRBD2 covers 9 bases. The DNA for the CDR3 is TGTGCCAGCAGCCTACCCTTGACTAGCGGTGAGAACACCGGGGAGCTGTTTTTT. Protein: CASSLPLTSGENTGELFF.